The clone carrying this T cell receptor beta chain came up a few times. The data belong to a study of blood T cell repertoires in COVID-19. Study in general: Sources were T cells, B-cell-depleted T cells, or PBMCs; the material itself was cDNA or gDNA.

The CDR3 runs to 15 residues. The V gene lost 4 bases and the J gene lost 4 bases, with 16 bases spanning the gap. The germline V gene encodes CDR1 SEHNR and CDR2 FQNEAQ (reference sequence). TCRdb's copy holds only in-frame clones and misses some; the assay was immunoSEQ multiplex PCR. Counted here are tens of thousands of clones, approximately 80% occurring once; the ten biggest clones make up about 14%. Seattle-derived patients entered the study during active infection and were followed longitudinally. This clonotype originated in a man aged 50-59 years with COVID-19, enrolled during active disease. The rearrangement links TRBV7-9 to TRBJ1-1; D gene ambiguous. The sample was peripheral blood. Here the CDR3 reads CASSSSAGVGTEAFF. In nucleotides, the CDR3 is TGTGCCAGCAGCTCCAGCGCCGGGGTAGGCACTGAAGCTTTCTTT.